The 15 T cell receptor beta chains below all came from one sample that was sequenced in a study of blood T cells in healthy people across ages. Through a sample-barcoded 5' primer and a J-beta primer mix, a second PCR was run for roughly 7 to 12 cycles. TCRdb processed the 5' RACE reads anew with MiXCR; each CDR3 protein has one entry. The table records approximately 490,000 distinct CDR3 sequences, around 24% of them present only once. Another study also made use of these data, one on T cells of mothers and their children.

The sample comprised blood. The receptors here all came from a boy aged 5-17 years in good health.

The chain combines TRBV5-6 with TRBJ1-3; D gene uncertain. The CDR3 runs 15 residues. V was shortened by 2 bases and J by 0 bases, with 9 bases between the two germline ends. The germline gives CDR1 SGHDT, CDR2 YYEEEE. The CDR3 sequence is CASSFYRNSGNTIYF. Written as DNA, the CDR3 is TGTGCCAGCAGCTTCTACCGAAACTCTGGAAACACCATATATTTT.

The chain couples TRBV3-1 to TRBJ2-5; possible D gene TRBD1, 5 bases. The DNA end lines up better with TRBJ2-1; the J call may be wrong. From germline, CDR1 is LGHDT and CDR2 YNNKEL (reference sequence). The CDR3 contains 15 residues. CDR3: CASSLVGGQNNEQFF. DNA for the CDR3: TGTGCCAGCAGCCTGGTGGGCGGACAAAACAATGAGCAGTTCTTC.

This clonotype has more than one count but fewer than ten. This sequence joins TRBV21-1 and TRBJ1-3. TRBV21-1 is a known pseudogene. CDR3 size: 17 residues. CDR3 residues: CASSKASFLSSGNTIYF. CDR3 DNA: TGTGCCAGCAGCAAAGCGAGTTTTCTAAGCTCTGGAAACACCATATATTTT.

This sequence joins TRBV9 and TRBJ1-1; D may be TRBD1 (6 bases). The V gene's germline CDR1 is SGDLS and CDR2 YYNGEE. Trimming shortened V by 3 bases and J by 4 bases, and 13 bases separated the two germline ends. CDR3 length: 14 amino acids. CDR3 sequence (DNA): TGTGCCAGCAGCGAAGAGGGGGGGGCCACTGAAGCTTTCTTT. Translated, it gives CASSEEGGATEAFF.

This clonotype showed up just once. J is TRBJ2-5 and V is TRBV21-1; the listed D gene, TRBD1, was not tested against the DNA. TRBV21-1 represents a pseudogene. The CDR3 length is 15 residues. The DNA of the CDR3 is TGTGCCAGCAGCAAACCGGCAGGGGGCCAAGAGACCCAGTACTTC. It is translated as CASSKPAGGQETQYF.

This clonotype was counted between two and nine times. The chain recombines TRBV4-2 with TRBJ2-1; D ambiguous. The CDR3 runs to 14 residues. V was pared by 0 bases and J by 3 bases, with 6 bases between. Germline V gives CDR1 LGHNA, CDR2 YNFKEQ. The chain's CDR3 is CASSQDRIYNEQFF. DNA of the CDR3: TGTGCCAGCAGCCAAGATAGGATCTACAATGAGCAGTTCTTC.

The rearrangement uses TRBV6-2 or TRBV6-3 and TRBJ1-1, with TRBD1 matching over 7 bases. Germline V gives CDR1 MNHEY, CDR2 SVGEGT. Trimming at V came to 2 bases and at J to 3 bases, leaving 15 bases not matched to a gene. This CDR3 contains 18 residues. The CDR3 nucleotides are TGTGCCAGCAGTTACGCGATACCGGACAGGTCTGTCGACACTGAAGCTTTCTTT. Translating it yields CASSYAIPDRSVDTEAFF.

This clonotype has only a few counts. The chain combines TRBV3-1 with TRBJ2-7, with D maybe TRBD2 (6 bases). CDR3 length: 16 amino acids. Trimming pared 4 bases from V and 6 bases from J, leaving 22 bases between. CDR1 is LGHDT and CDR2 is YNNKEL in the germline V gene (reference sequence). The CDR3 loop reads CASSPRGYWGGGEQYF. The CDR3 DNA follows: TGTGCCAGCAGCCCCCGAGGTTATTGGGGAGGCGGCGAGCAGTACTTC.

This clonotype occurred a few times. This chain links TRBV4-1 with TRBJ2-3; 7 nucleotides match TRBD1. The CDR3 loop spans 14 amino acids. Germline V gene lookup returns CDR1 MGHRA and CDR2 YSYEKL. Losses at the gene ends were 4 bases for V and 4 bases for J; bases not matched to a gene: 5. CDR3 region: CASSPRGGADTQYF. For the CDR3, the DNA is TGCGCCAGCAGCCCAAGAGGGGGCGCAGATACGCAGTATTTT.

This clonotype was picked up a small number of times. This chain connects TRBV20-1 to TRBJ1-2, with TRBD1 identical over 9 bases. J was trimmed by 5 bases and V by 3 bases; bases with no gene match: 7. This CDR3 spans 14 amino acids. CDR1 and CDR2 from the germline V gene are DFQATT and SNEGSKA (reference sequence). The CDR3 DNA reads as TGCAGTGCTAGTGCTCCGGGACAGGGATATGGCTACACCTTC. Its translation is CSASAPGQGYGYTF.

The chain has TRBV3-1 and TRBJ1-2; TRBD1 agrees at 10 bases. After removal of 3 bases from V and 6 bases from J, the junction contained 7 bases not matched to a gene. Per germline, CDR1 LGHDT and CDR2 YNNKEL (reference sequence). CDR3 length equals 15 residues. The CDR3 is CASSQGGQGTNGYTF. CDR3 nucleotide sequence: TGTGCCAGCAGCCAGGGGGGACAGGGGACCAATGGCTACACCTTC. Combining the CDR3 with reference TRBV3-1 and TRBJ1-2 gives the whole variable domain DTAVSQTPKYLVTQMGNDKSIKCEQNLGHDTMYWYKQDSKKFLKIMFSYNNKELIINETVPNRFSPKSPDKAHLNLHINSLELGDSAVYFCASSQGGQGTNGYTFGSGTRLTVV.

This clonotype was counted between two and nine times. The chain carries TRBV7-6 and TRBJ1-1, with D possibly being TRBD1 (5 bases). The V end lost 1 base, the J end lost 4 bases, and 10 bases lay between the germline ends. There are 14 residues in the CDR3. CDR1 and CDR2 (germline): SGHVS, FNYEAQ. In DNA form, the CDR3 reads TGTGCCAGCAGCTTAGGCGGACAATCCACTGAAGCTTTCTTT. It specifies CASSLGGQSTEAFF.

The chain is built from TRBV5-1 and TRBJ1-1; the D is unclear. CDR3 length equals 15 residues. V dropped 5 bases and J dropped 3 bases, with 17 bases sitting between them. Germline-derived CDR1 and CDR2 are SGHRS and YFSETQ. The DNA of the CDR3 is TGCGCCAGCAGGCCACTGCCAGCCCGCGACACTGAAGCTTTCTTT. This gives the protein CASRPLPARDTEAFF.

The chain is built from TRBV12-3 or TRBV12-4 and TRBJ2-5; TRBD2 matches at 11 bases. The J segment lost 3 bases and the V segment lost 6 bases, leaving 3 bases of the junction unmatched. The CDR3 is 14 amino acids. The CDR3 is CASSIAGGEETQYF. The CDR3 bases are TGTGCCAGCAGCATAGCGGGGGGGGAAGAGACCCAGTACTTC.

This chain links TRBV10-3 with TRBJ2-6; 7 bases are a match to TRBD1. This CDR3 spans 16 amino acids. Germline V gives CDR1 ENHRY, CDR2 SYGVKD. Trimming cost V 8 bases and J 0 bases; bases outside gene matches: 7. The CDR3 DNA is TGTGCCATCGGGGCAGGGGGTAACTCTGGGGCCAACGTCCTGACTTTC. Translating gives CAIGAGGNSGANVLTF.